The T cell receptor (beta chain) under discussion was sequenced for a study of cytomegalovirus exposure and HLA in healthy donors. Sequencing used immunoSEQ multiplex PCR; TCRdb keeps in-frame clones, though not all of them. The table records 60,000 or so clones, roughly 94% of them present only once. About this clone itself: Its antigen remains unidentified.

Germline values: CDR1 SQVTM, CDR2 ANQGSEA. The ends were cut back, 7 bases at V and 7 bases at J, with 13 bases in the middle. The CDR3 runs to 12 residues. Regarding the study as a whole: Across donors, most TCRs were seen rarely, yet some public ones were widespread. Cytomegalovirus status was reportedly diagnosed by the classifier with high specificity and sensitivity.

While the first cohort had 600 to 850 subjects, the donors belonged to the separate validation cohort of about 120 subjects. Input material: PBMCs. The sequence came from a man younger than 35 in good health and CMV-seronegative. The chain carries TRBV29-1 and TRBJ2-2; tentative D call: TRBD1 (6 bases). This chain's CDR3 is CSARGVGGELFF. DNA of the CDR3: TGCAGCGCCAGGGGTGTAGGCGGGGAGCTGTTTTTT.